Following are 18 T cell receptor beta chains from one sample sequenced in a study of beta chain features in type 1 diabetes. TCRB transcripts that were expressed got sequenced, as all of the isolated RNA had been reverse transcribed. Assay used: immunoSEQ multiplex PCR; TCRdb lists only in-frame clones, some missing. The sample records about 250,000 clones, roughly 14% being singletons. Sample: naive CD4+ T cells from blood. The source is a woman between 35 and 50 years old in good health.

The chain couples TRBV5-4 to TRBJ1-2; D is ambiguous. Germline V gives CDR1 SGHNT, CDR2 YYREEE (reference sequence). This CDR3 has 14 amino acids. Deletions cut 1 base from V and 0 bases from J, with 7 bases between. Here the CDR3 reads CASSLFGANYGYTF. In DNA form, the CDR3 reads TGTGCCAGCAGCTTGTTCGGAGCTAACTATGGCTACACCTTC.

A few counts support this clone. This sequence joins TRBV28 and TRBJ2-7, with 8 bases aligning to TRBD1. The CDR3 extends over 14 amino acids. Germline V gene lookup returns CDR1 MDHEN and CDR2 SYDVKM. V trimming: 3 bases; J trimming: 5 bases; junction bases outside the gene matches: 6. The CDR3 DNA reads TGTGCCAGCAGTTTCGGACAGGGAAGCCACGAGCAGTACTTC. The encoded protein is CASSFGQGSHEQYF.

The CDR3 is CASSIGRTGYEQYF. CDR3 in DNA: TGTGCCAGTAGTATAGGACGGACAGGCTACGAGCAGTACTTC. The chain is built from TRBV19 and TRBJ2-7, with TRBD1 matching 7 bases. Trimming at V came to 1 base and at J to 3 bases, leaving 3 bases not matched to a gene. CDR1 and CDR2 from the germline V gene are LNHDA and SQIVND (reference sequence). CDR3 length: 14 residues.

The V call is TRBV6-1, the J call TRBJ1-1; D uncertain. The V end was cut by 7 bases, the J end by 0 bases, with 12 bases between. The length of the CDR3 is 14 residues. CDR1 is MNHNS, CDR2 SASEGT, per germline. CDR3: CASTTVSMNTEAFF. The CDR3 bases are TGTGCCAGCACCACAGTGTCGATGAACACTGAAGCTTTCTTT.

The rearrangement links TRBV5-6 to TRBJ2-5; D unresolved. Germline CDR1 and CDR2: SGHDT and YYEEEE. CDR3 length: 14 amino acids. V lost 1 base and J lost 2, with 9 bases in between. The CDR3 DNA reads as TGTGCCAGCAGCTTGTCGAGTCCTCAAGAGACCCAGTACTTC. Encoded protein: CASSLSSPQETQYF.

This clone has more than one count but fewer than ten. This chain joins TRBV7-9 and TRBJ1-1; weak D call: TRBD1 (6 bases). CDR3 length equals 12 residues. Trimming left V 5 bases short and J 9 bases short, with 13 bases between. Germline V gene sequence: CDR1 SEHNR, CDR2 FQNEAQ (reference sequence). This chain's CDR3 is CASSQRTEKAFF. DNA of the CDR3: TGTGCCAGCAGCCAGCGGACAGAGAAAGCTTTCTTT.

There are a few counts of this clone. The V gene is TRBV4-1, the J gene TRBJ2-7, with D uncertain. Looked up from germline, CDR1 is MGHRA and CDR2 is YSYEKL. Trimming removed 1 base from V and 2 bases from J, with 6 bases in between. The CDR3 has 13 residues. This CDR3 is CASSQGRPYEQYF. Written as DNA, the CDR3 is TGCGCCAGCAGCCAAGGGAGACCCTACGAGCAGTACTTC.

Worth noting for this clone: Other DNA variants within this sample encode the same CDR3. The chain links TRBV29-1 to TRBJ2-3, with a possible D match to TRBD2 (6 bases). Germline-derived CDR1 and CDR2 are SQVTM and ANQGSEA. The CDR3 has 13 amino acids. The ends were cut back, 4 bases at V and 2 bases at J, with 10 bases in the middle. CDR3 coding DNA: TGCAGCGTTGGGGGACTGTACACAGATACGCAGTATTTT. The encoded protein is CSVGGLYTDTQYF.

This sequence joins TRBV5-4 and TRBJ2-1; 8 bases agree with TRBD2. Trimming removed 1 base from V and 0 bases from J; junction bases left unmatched: 0. The CDR3 consists of 15 residues. Germline V gene data show CDR1 as SGHNT and CDR2 as YYREEE (reference sequence). The CDR3 nucleotides are TGTGCCAGCAGCTTGCGGGGGGGCTCCTACAATGAGCAGTTCTTC. Amino acids: CASSLRGGSYNEQFF.

This clone was picked up a small number of times. The gene calls are TRBV18 and TRBJ1-6; TRBD1 matches 7 bases. The CDR3 contains 15 residues. Germline V gene lookup returns CDR1 KGHSH and CDR2 LQKENI. V gave up 3 bases and J gave up 9 bases; unmatched junction bases: 8. Here the CDR3 DNA reads TGTGCCAGCTCACCCGGGACAGCGAAGGGTTCACCCCTCCACTTT. Translating gives CASSPGTAKGSPLHF.

The chain joins TRBV7-6 to TRBJ1-1, with a tentative D call TRBD1 (6 bases). Germline lookup yields CDR1 SGHVS and CDR2 FNYEAQ. CDR3 length: 15 residues. V shed 1 base and J shed 1 base, with 10 bases lying between them. CDR3 sequence reads: CASSLEGGRNTEAFF. The CDR3, as DNA: TGTGCCAGCAGCTTAGAGGGGGGGCGGAACACTGAAGCTTTCTTT.

The rearrangement uses TRBV27 and TRBJ1-4; a weak D match, TRBD1 (6 bases). This CDR3 region has 15 residues. Between the trimmed V and J ends, which lost 6 bases and 0 bases, there was a span of 11 bases. The germline V gene encodes CDR1 MNHEY and CDR2 SMNVEV (reference sequence). DNA of the CDR3: TGTGCCAGCAGCGGGACATATGCAACTAATGAAAAACTGTTTTTT. Translation: CASSGTYATNEKLFF.

This clone was found many times. The CDR3 protein is CASSQGQTGRNEQFF. CDR3 in DNA: TGCGCCAGCAGCCAAGGTCAGACAGGGCGGAATGAGCAGTTCTTC. This sequence joins TRBV4-3 and TRBJ2-1, with 7 bases fitting TRBD1. V lost 1 base and J lost 7; bases outside the gene matches: 7. The germline gives CDR1 LGHNA, CDR2 YSLEER. The CDR3 length is 15 residues.

V is TRBV18 and J is TRBJ1-1, with D perhaps matching TRBD1 (5 bases). V was trimmed by 7 bases and J by 2 bases, leaving 14 bases between them. The CDR3 is 14 amino acids. CDR1 is KGHSH, CDR2 LQKENI, per germline. CDR3 nucleotide sequence: TGTGCCAGCTTAAGGGGTTGGGAAAACACTGAAGCTTTCTTT. As protein: CASLRGWENTEAFF.

Only a few counts were recorded for this clone. The rearrangement uses TRBV9 and TRBJ2-1; tentatively, D is TRBD2 (6 bases). The CDR3 totals 16 residues. Deletions cut 0 bases from V and 2 bases from J, with 12 bases between. From germline, CDR1 is SGDLS and CDR2 YYNGEE. In nucleotides, the CDR3 is TGTGCCAGCAGCGTAGATCCCGGGACTGCCTACAATGAGCAGTTCTTC. Translation: CASSVDPGTAYNEQFF.

This clone was observed many times. The V and J genes are TRBV15 and TRBJ2-1; 10 nucleotides match TRBD1. The CDR3 contains 15 residues. Germline loops: CDR1 LNHNV, CDR2 YYDKDF (reference sequence). Germline trimming cut 4 bases from V and 5 bases from J; bases unmatched to any gene: 5. Here the CDR3 reads CATSTDGTGDNEQFF. The CDR3 DNA follows: TGTGCCACCAGCACGGACGGGACAGGGGACAATGAGCAGTTCTTC.

A few counts support this clone. V is TRBV6-5 and J is TRBJ1-1; D remains unclear. The CDR3 totals 15 residues. Germline CDR1 reads MNHEY; CDR2 reads SVGAGI. Trimming took 2 bases from V and 3 from J, leaving 13 bases between them. The CDR3 sequence: CASSYGAPRDTEAFF. CDR3 DNA: TGTGCCAGCAGTTACGGTGCCCCCCGGGACACTGAAGCTTTCTTT.

The chain uses TRBV6-1 and TRBJ2-3; D gene ambiguous. From germline, CDR1 is MNHNS and CDR2 SASEGT. Between the trimmed V and J ends, which lost 7 bases and 8 bases, there was a span of 16 bases. This CDR3 contains 13 residues. The chain's CDR3 is CASNPPSLSTQYF. CDR3 DNA sequence: TGTGCCAGCAACCCTCCGTCCTTGAGTACGCAGTATTTT.